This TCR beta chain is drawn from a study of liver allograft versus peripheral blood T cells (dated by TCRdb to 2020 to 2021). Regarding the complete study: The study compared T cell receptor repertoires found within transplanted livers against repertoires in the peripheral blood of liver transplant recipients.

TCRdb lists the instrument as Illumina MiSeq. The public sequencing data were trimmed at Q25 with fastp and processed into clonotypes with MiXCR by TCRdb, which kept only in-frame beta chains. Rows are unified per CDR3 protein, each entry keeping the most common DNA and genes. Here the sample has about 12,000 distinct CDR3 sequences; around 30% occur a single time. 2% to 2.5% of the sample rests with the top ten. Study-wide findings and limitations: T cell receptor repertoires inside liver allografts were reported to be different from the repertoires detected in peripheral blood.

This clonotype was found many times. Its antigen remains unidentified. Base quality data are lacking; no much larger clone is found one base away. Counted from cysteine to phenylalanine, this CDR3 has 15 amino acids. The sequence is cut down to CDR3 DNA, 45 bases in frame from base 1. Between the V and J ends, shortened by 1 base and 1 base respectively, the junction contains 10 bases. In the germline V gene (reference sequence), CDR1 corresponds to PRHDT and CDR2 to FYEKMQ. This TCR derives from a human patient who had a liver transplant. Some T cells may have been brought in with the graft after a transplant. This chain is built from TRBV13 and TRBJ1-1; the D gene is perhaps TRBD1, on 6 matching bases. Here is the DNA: TGTGCCAGCAGCTTAGACCCGGGACAGAACACTGAAGCTTTCTTT. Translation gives CASSLDPGQNTEAFF.